The rows below give T cell receptor beta chains drawn from one sample of a study of CD8 T cells in ankylosing spondylitis. TCRdb reanalysed the 5' RACE reads using MiXCR and keeps one entry per CDR3 protein. The profile covers over 400,000 distinct CDR3 sequences, with roughly 26% appearing a single time and roughly 0.9% taken by the ten largest. Sequences were obtained from blood, either unsorted or a sorted T cell fraction (not recorded which). Receptors originate from a male donor with ankylosing spondylitis. The CDR3 runs from the conserved cysteine through the conserved F or W. A D gene is named only where the DNA matches it firmly. Size values are once, few and many counts, or a class for expanded clones, and some rows have none.

abundance: .
d_gene: .
j_gene: TRBJ2-5
v_gene: TRBV20-1
CDR3nt: TGCAGTGCTAGAGATCTAGGGGATTGGGGGACCCAGTACTTC
CDR3aa: CSARDLGDWGTQYF

abundance: .
d_gene: TRBD2
j_gene: TRBJ2-1
v_gene: TRBV20-1
CDR3nt: TGCAGTGCTACCCTACCGGGACTACCTTACAATGAGCAGTTCTTC
CDR3aa: CSATLPGLPYNEQFF

abundance: .
d_gene: TRBD1
j_gene: TRBJ2-1
v_gene: TRBV4-2
CDR3nt: TGTGCCAGCAGCCGGGCTGCTCGGGACAGCTCCTACAATGAGCAGTTCTTC
CDR3aa: CASSRAARDSSYNEQFF

abundance: many
d_gene: .
j_gene: TRBJ2-2
v_gene: TRBV5-1
CDR3nt: TGCGCCAGCAGCCCCCGTGAGCTAACCGGGGAGCTGTTTTTT
CDR3aa: CASSPRELTGELFF

abundance: .
d_gene: TRBD2
j_gene: TRBJ2-2
v_gene: TRBV24-1
CDR3nt: TGTGCCACCAGTGAGGGCAGGGGTTTGGTAGCGGGAGAAACCGGGGAGCTGTTTTTT
CDR3aa: CATSEGRGLVAGETGELFF

abundance: .
d_gene: TRBD2
j_gene: TRBJ2-7
v_gene: TRBV3-1
CDR3nt: TGTGCCAGCAGCCTGACTAGCGGCGAGCAGTACTTC
CDR3aa: CASSLTSGEQYF

abundance: .
d_gene: .
j_gene: TRBJ2-2
v_gene: TRBV20-1
CDR3nt: TGCAGTGCTCCCAGGGACGGGACCGGGGAGCTGTTTTTT
CDR3aa: CSAPRDGTGELFF

abundance: .
d_gene: TRBD1
j_gene: TRBJ1-1
v_gene: TRBV30
CDR3nt: TGTGCCTGGAGTCTATGGCGACAGGGGGCCACTGAAGCTTTCTTT
CDR3aa: CAWSLWRQGATEAFF

abundance: many
d_gene: .
j_gene: TRBJ1-5
v_gene: TRBV7-9
CDR3nt: TGTGCCAGCAGCCCGGGGGGGTCCCAGCCCCAGCATTTT
CDR3aa: CASSPGGSQPQHF

abundance: many
d_gene: TRBD1
j_gene: TRBJ2-1
v_gene: TRBV5-1
CDR3nt: TGCGCCAGCAGCATGACAGGGGCGGCCTACAATGAGCAGTTCTTC
CDR3aa: CASSMTGAAYNEQFF

abundance: few
d_gene: .
j_gene: TRBJ1-1
v_gene: TRBV7-9
CDR3nt: TGTGCCAGCAGCTCTGGATATTCAGGAGGGTGGGTCTCTGAAGCTTTCTTT
CDR3aa: CASSSGYSGGWVSEAFF

abundance: .
d_gene: TRBD2
j_gene: TRBJ2-1
v_gene: TRBV20-1
CDR3nt: TGCAGTGCTAGAACTCGCCTAGCGGGGTACAATGAGCAGTTCTTC
CDR3aa: CSARTRLAGYNEQFF

abundance: .
d_gene: .
j_gene: TRBJ1-4
v_gene: TRBV29-1
CDR3nt: TGCAGCGCGGGGGCGCAGAATGAAAAACTGTTTTTT
CDR3aa: CSAGAQNEKLFF

abundance: few
d_gene: .
j_gene: TRBJ1-1
v_gene: TRBV2
CDR3nt: TGTGCCAGCAGTGTTATGACGGGGAACACTGAAGCTTTCTTT
CDR3aa: CASSVMTGNTEAFF

abundance: few
d_gene: TRBD2
j_gene: TRBJ2-1
v_gene: TRBV7-9
CDR3nt: TGTGCCAGCAGCCCCTTTGCGGGGAGGGTCAATGAGCAGTTCTTC
CDR3aa: CASSPFAGRVNEQFF

abundance: few
d_gene: .
j_gene: TRBJ2-5
v_gene: TRBV6-2/TRBV6-3
CDR3nt: TGTGCCAGCAGCTTTTCACCTGGACAGCCGAAAGAGACCCAGTACTTC
CDR3aa: CASSFSPGQPKETQYF

abundance: once
d_gene: TRBD2
j_gene: TRBJ2-1
v_gene: TRBV24-1
CDR3nt: TGTGCCACCAGTGATTTCGGGGGGTTCAAGAATGAGCAGTTCTTC
CDR3aa: CATSDFGGFKNEQFF

abundance: .
d_gene: TRBD1
j_gene: TRBJ2-1
v_gene: TRBV11-2
CDR3nt: TGTGCCAGCAGCCGGAGACAGGGGGCTGTCAATGAGCAGTTCTTC
CDR3aa: CASSRRQGAVNEQFF

abundance: .
d_gene: .
j_gene: TRBJ1-2
v_gene: TRBV29-1
CDR3nt: TGCAGCGTTGAATTGGGGAATGGCTACACCTTC
CDR3aa: CSVELGNGYTF

abundance: .
d_gene: .
j_gene: TRBJ1-5
v_gene: TRBV3-1
CDR3nt: TGTGCCAGCAGCCAAGATTTGGCAGTTCAGCCCCAGCATTTT
CDR3aa: CASSQDLAVQPQHF

abundance: .
d_gene: .
j_gene: TRBJ2-6
v_gene: TRBV7-9
CDR3nt: TGTGCCCATTCGGGGCGGACCCCTGGGGCCAACGTCCTGACTTTC
CDR3aa: CAHSGRTPGANVLTF

abundance: .
d_gene: TRBD2
j_gene: TRBJ2-2
v_gene: TRBV23-1
CDR3nt: TGCGCCAGCAGTCAATCCTTCAGGACTAGCGGGAAGGCCGGGGAGCTGTTTTTT
CDR3aa: CASSQSFRTSGKAGELFF

abundance: .
d_gene: TRBD1
j_gene: TRBJ2-7
v_gene: TRBV10-3
CDR3nt: TGTGCCATCAGCAATCCGGGACAGGGCTACGAGCAGTACTTC
CDR3aa: CAISNPGQGYEQYF

abundance: .
d_gene: .
j_gene: TRBJ1-1
v_gene: TRBV5-1
CDR3nt: TGCGCCAGCGGAAACCCCGGGGGCTATAGGGAAGAAGCTTTCTTT
CDR3aa: CASGNPGGYREEAFF

abundance: few
d_gene: TRBD1
j_gene: TRBJ1-2
v_gene: TRBV5-1
CDR3nt: TGCGCCAGCAGCTTAGGGGACAGAGAAAACTATGGCTACACCTTC
CDR3aa: CASSLGDRENYGYTF

abundance: few
d_gene: .
j_gene: TRBJ2-3
v_gene: TRBV27
CDR3nt: TGTGCCAGCAGCCCGGGGCGGTTCACAGATACGCAGTATTTT
CDR3aa: CASSPGRFTDTQYF

abundance: few
d_gene: TRBD2
j_gene: TRBJ2-1
v_gene: TRBV20-1
CDR3nt: TGCAGTGCTAGAGATCGACTAGCGGGAACCTACAATGAGCAGTTCTTC
CDR3aa: CSARDRLAGTYNEQFF

abundance: few
d_gene: .
j_gene: TRBJ1-5
v_gene: TRBV7-2
CDR3nt: TGTGCCAGCAGCGCTACAGGGCCACATCAGCCCCAGCATTTT
CDR3aa: CASSATGPHQPQHF

abundance: few
d_gene: TRBD1
j_gene: TRBJ1-2
v_gene: TRBV18
CDR3nt: TGTGCCAGCTCACCGGGGGACAGAGCTGGCTACACCTTC
CDR3aa: CASSPGDRAGYTF

abundance: few
d_gene: .
j_gene: TRBJ2-5
v_gene: TRBV27
CDR3nt: TGTGCCAGCAGTTTCATCGGAGAGACCCAGTACTTC
CDR3aa: CASSFIGETQYF

abundance: .
d_gene: TRBD1
j_gene: TRBJ2-3
v_gene: TRBV5-1
CDR3nt: TGCGCCAGTGGGACAGGGGATGGCACAGATACGCAGTATTTT
CDR3aa: CASGTGDGTDTQYF

abundance: .
d_gene: .
j_gene: TRBJ2-3
v_gene: TRBV6-4
CDR3nt: TGTGCCAGCAGTGAATTTTCCGGCTACCGCCCGGGGACGCAGTATTTT
CDR3aa: CASSEFSGYRPGTQYF

abundance: few
d_gene: .
j_gene: TRBJ2-5
v_gene: TRBV5-1
CDR3nt: TGCGCCAGCAGCTTGGGCACGGGGTACCAAGAGACCCAGTACTTC
CDR3aa: CASSLGTGYQETQYF

abundance: few
d_gene: .
j_gene: TRBJ2-1
v_gene: TRBV21-1
CDR3nt: TGTGCCAGCAGCAAAGGGGGCGGCAGGTATGTGGACAATGAGCAGTTCTTC
CDR3aa: CASSKGGGRYVDNEQFF

abundance: .
d_gene: .
j_gene: TRBJ2-2
v_gene: TRBV10-3
CDR3nt: TGTGCCTCCCGGGCGCGCACCGGGGAGCTGTTTTTT
CDR3aa: CASRARTGELFF

abundance: few
d_gene: .
j_gene: TRBJ1-1
v_gene: TRBV11-2
CDR3nt: TGTGCCAGCAGCTCCCAATACACTGAAGCTTTCTTT
CDR3aa: CASSSQYTEAFF

abundance: .
d_gene: .
j_gene: TRBJ1-6
v_gene: TRBV20-1
CDR3nt: TGCAGTGCTAGAGGTGGCCAGGCCCAGGGCTCACCCCTCCACTTT
CDR3aa: CSARGGQAQGSPLHF

abundance: .
d_gene: .
j_gene: TRBJ2-3
v_gene: TRBV19
CDR3nt: TGTGCCAGTAGTCCGGACAGAGTAGCAAATACGCAGTATTTT
CDR3aa: CASSPDRVANTQYF

abundance: few
d_gene: .
j_gene: TRBJ1-4
v_gene: TRBV6-1
CDR3nt: TGTGCCAGCAGTGAACAGCCCCAAGGAAAACTGTTTTTT
CDR3aa: CASSEQPQGKLFF

abundance: .
d_gene: .
j_gene: TRBJ2-3
v_gene: TRBV10-2
CDR3nt: TGCGCCAGCTCCGGGAGTGGAGGGACAGATACGCAGTATTTT
CDR3aa: CASSGSGGTDTQYF

abundance: .
d_gene: TRBD1
j_gene: TRBJ1-4
v_gene: TRBV11-3
CDR3nt: TGTGCCAGCAGCTTAGTCGCAGGGGGCGCGAGGAAACTGTTTTTT
CDR3aa: CASSLVAGGARKLFF

abundance: once
d_gene: TRBD1
j_gene: TRBJ1-6
v_gene: TRBV7-9
CDR3nt: TGTGCCAGCAGCTCAGCCACGACAGGGAACAGTTCACCCCTCCACTTT
CDR3aa: CASSSATTGNSSPLHF

abundance: .
d_gene: .
j_gene: TRBJ2-5
v_gene: TRBV2
CDR3nt: TGTGCCAGCACCCTGGAAGGAAAAGAGACCCAGTACTTC
CDR3aa: CASTLEGKETQYF

abundance: few
d_gene: .
j_gene: TRBJ1-6
v_gene: TRBV6-1
CDR3nt: TGTGCCAGCAGTACCTCCTATAATTCACCCCTCCACTTT
CDR3aa: CASSTSYNSPLHF

abundance: .
d_gene: .
j_gene: TRBJ2-7
v_gene: TRBV4-2
CDR3nt: TGTGCCAGCAGCCCGAGATTATGGGCAGGGGAGGTCGACGAGCAGTACTTC
CDR3aa: CASSPRLWAGEVDEQYF